Listed here is a single T cell receptor beta chain. Its antigen is still unknown. The ends lost 5 bases at V and 3 bases at J; junction bases unmatched: 13. This CDR3 contains 17 residues. The data derive from a study of response to subunit inactivated influenza vaccine. Points from the study as a whole: Authors suggested that a seasonal influenza vaccination recruits few new T cells each time.

In TCRdb, the RT-PCR reads were re-called with MiXCR into one record per CDR3 protein. The profile shows some 480,000 distinct CDR3 sequences, roughly 11% of them singletons. The sample in question was PBMCs from blood, obtained around seven weeks after vaccination. The chain links TRBV12-3 or TRBV12-4 to TRBJ2-7; 10 bases line up with TRBD2. The source is a man aged 50-60 years who received an inactivated influenza vaccine. This CDR3 is CASSPDRGGLADYEQYF. In nucleotides, the CDR3 is TGTGCCAGCAGTCCCGACAGGGGAGGACTAGCGGACTACGAGCAGTACTTC.